This record covers a single T cell receptor beta chain. The entry originates in a study of T cell changes during pregnancy in multiple sclerosis. V trimming: 5 bases; J trimming: 5 bases; junction bases outside the gene matches: 3. In germline, CDR1 is GTSNPN, CDR2 SVGIG (reference sequence). The CDR3 consists of 13 residues. Method: immunoSEQ multiplex PCR; TCRdb's copy keeps in-frame clones and lacks some. The table has around 95,000 clones, approximately 90% seen once. The chain carries TRBV30 and TRBJ2-5; TRBD1 matches at 12 bases. This TCR came from a female donor with multiple sclerosis, enrolled in a pregnancy study. Source: peripheral blood, taken after pregnancy. The CDR3 sequence: CAWGTGGPETQYF. CDR3 in DNA: TGTGCCTGGGGGACAGGGGGCCCCGAGACCCAGTACTTC.